This T cell receptor beta chain was captured in a study of PD-1 blockade in classical Hodgkin lymphoma. The data were produced by immunoSEQ multiplex PCR, yet TCRdb's version contains in-frame clones alone and is incomplete. The sample lists nearly 25,000 clones; around 70% were seen once. V lost 5 bases to trimming and J lost 7 bases; unmatched junction nucleotides: 11. This CDR3 comprises 17 residues. Germline V gene sequence: CDR1 SNHLY, CDR2 FYNNEI. Every one of the patients relapsed after autologous stem cell transplantation (brentuximab vedotin exposure was variable). The material sequenced was peripheral blood mononuclear cells (PBMCs), taken at baseline. J is TRBJ2-7 and V is TRBV2; 16 nucleotides line up with TRBD2. The TCR sequence derives from a human donor with classical Hodgkin lymphoma. The CDR3 DNA reads as TGTGCCAGCAGTAAGGGACTAGCGGGGGGGAGGCCCTCGGAGCAGTACTTC. Protein product: CASSKGLAGGRPSEQYF.